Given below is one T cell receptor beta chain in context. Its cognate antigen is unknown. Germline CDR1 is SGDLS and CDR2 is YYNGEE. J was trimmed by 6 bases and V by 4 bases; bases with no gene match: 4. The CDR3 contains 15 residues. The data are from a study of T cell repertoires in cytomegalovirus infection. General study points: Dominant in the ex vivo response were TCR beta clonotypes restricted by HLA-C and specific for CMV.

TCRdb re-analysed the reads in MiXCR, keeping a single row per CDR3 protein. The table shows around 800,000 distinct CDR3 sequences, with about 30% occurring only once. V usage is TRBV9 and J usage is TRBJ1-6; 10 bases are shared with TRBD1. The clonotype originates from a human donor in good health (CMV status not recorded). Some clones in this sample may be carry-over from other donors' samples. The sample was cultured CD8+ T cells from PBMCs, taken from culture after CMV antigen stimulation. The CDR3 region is CASSKGTGANSPLHF. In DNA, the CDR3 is TGTGCCAGCAGCAAGGGGACAGGGGCTAATTCACCCCTCCACTTT.